This T cell receptor beta chain was sequenced in a study of cytomegalovirus exposure and HLA in healthy donors. Study-wide background: Early on, a data release was issued that held some 91 million unique TCRs from HLA-typed donors.

The CDR3 totals 15 residues. V dropped 1 base and J dropped 4; count of bases not matched to a gene: 3. Germline assignment: CDR1 SGHRS and CDR2 YFSETQ. Primers included in the PCR were 60 Vbeta and 13 Jbeta primers. The table came from immunoSEQ multiplex PCR; TCRdb's copy has only in-frame clones and leaves some out. The table records around 170,000 clones, about four fifths of them present only once. The origin of this receptor is a woman in her twenties or thirties in good health and CMV-seronegative. The V call is TRBV5-1, the J call TRBJ2-5, with 11 bases that match TRBD1. Material for sequencing was PBMCs. CDR3 in amino acids: CASSLFGQGAETQYF. CDR3 DNA sequence: TGCGCCAGCAGCTTGTTCGGACAGGGGGCAGAGACCCAGTACTTC.